The rows below give T cell receptor beta chains drawn from one sample of a study of blood T cell repertoires in COVID-19. Assay used: immunoSEQ multiplex PCR; TCRdb lists only in-frame clones, some missing. The data show about 110,000 clones, over 65% seen once. The specimen sequenced was peripheral blood. The origin of the receptors is a woman in her fifties or sixties with acute or convalescent COVID-19. The CDR3 runs from the conserved cysteine through the conserved F or W. A D gene is named only where the DNA matches it firmly. Not all rows give a size; the values are once, few, many and, for expanded clones, a class.

>TRBV27|16|-|TRBJ1-5|TRBD1
CASRADRAFGNQPQHF
TGTGCCAGCAGGGCGGACAGGGCTTTTGGCAATCAGCCCCAGCATTTT
>TRBV25-1|13|few|TRBJ2-7|-
CASSVQDSYEQYF
TGTGCCAGCAGTGTTCAGGACTCGTACGAGCAGTACTTC
>TRBV6-1|17|-|TRBJ1-1|TRBD1
CASSEVPPGQTRLKAFF
TGTGCCAGCAGTGAAGTCCCCCCGGGACAGACCCGATTGAAGGCTTTCTTT
>TRBV3-1/TRBV3-2|15|-|TRBJ2-1|TRBD1
CASSIGTAAYNEQFF
TGTGCCAGCAGCATCGGGACAGCAGCCTACAATGAGCAGTTCTTC
>TRBV27|15|few|TRBJ1-1|TRBD1
CASSRTGGGYTEAFF
TGTGCCAGCAGCCGGACAGGGGGCGGGTACACTGAAGCTTTCTTT
>TRBV3-1/TRBV3-2|14|-|TRBJ1-1|-
CASSPTGLNTEAFF
TGTGCCAGCAGCCCGACAGGATTGAACACTGAAGCTTTCTTT
>TRBV3-1/TRBV3-2|15|-|TRBJ1-1|-
CASSLRGRVRTEAFF
TGTGCCAGCAGCCTACGGGGGAGGGTGAGGACTGAAGCTTTCTTT
>TRBV6-4|15|-|TRBJ2-1|TRBD2
CASSDSSGGSHEQFF
TGTGCCAGCAGTGACTCTTCGGGGGGGTCCCATGAGCAGTTCTTC
>TRBV6-5|14|-|TRBJ2-7|-
CASRPQGWAYEQYF
TGTGCCAGCAGACCCCAGGGTTGGGCCTACGAGCAGTACTTC
>TRBV29-1|15|-|TRBJ2-7|TRBD1
CSVGTGGAGPYEQYF
TGCAGCGTTGGGACAGGGGGCGCCGGCCCCTACGAGCAGTACTTC
>TRBV4-1|15|-|TRBJ2-7|-
CASSPGVGFSYEQYF
TGCGCCAGCAGTCCAGGGGTGGGGTTCTCCTACGAGCAGTACTTC
>TRBV19|16|-|TRBJ1-3|-
CASSHSGQYSGNTIYF
TGTGCCAGTAGTCACTCGGGACAATACTCTGGAAACACCATATATTTT
>TRBV2|15|-|TRBJ2-7|TRBD2
CASSDPTGGSYEQYF
TGTGCCAGCAGTGACCCGACGGGGGGCTCCTACGAGCAGTACTTC
>TRBV6-6|16|-|TRBJ1-5|TRBD1
CASSGWTGGEGQPQHF
TGTGCCAGCAGTGGGTGGACAGGGGGCGAGGGACAGCCCCAGCATTTT
>TRBV27|14|-|TRBJ1-2|-
CASSRKGGGYGYTF
TGTGCCAGCAGCCGGAAGGGAGGGGGCTATGGCTACACCTTC
>TRBV18|15|-|TRBJ2-1|TRBD2
CASSPPSGGAREQFF
TGTGCCAGCTCACCGCCTAGCGGGGGGGCCCGGGAGCAGTTCTTC
>TRBV7-2|15|-|TRBJ2-1|TRBD2
CASGLAGARANEQFF
TGTGCCAGCGGACTAGCGGGAGCACGAGCCAATGAGCAGTTCTTC
>TRBV19|16|-|TRBJ1-1|-
CASSIVYRQGNTEAFF
TGTGCCAGTAGTATAGTGTATAGGCAGGGGAACACTGAAGCTTTCTTT
>TRBV5-5|14|-|TRBJ1-2|-
CASSLDGENYGYTF
TGTGCCAGCAGCTTGGATGGGGAGAACTATGGCTACACCTTC
>TRBV6-6|14|-|TRBJ1-2|-
CASSRDTLNYGYTF
TGTGCCAGCAGTCGGGACACTCTTAACTATGGCTACACCTTC
>TRBV7-8|13|-|TRBJ2-7|-
CASSLVGRQFSYF
TGTGCCAGCAGCTTAGTAGGCCGACAGTTCTCGTACTTC
>TRBV5-1|18|-|TRBJ1-1|-
CASSLGGFVGLGNTEAFF
TGCGCCAGCAGCTTGGGAGGGTTTGTGGGTCTAGGGAACACTGAAGCTTTCTTT
>TRBV6-5|14|-|TRBJ2-7|-
CASSRSFDTYEQYF
TGTGCCAGCAGTCGCTCCTTTGACACCTACGAGCAGTACTTC
>TRBV27|14|-|TRBJ1-4|-
CASSFVGHSEKLFF
TGTGCCAGCAGTTTTGTGGGACATAGTGAAAAACTGTTTTTT
>TRBV5-1|13|-|TRBJ1-5|-
CASSEGPGQPQHF
TGCGCCAGCAGCGAAGGCCCGGGACAGCCCCAGCATTTT
>TRBV27|16|-|TRBJ2-1|TRBD2
CASSFSGGDTYNEQFF
TGTGCCAGCAGTTTTAGCGGGGGAGATACCTACAATGAGCAGTTCTTC
>TRBV30|13|few|TRBJ1-1|-
CAWSGRREAEAFF
TGTGCCTGGAGTGGAAGGAGGGAAGCTGAAGCTTTCTTT
>TRBV9|16|-|TRBJ1-3|-
CASSVGGRVAGNTIYF
TGTGCCAGCAGCGTAGGGGGCAGGGTGGCTGGAAACACCATATATTTT
>TRBV27|14|-|TRBJ1-2|TRBD1
CASSLTGGNYGYTF
TGTGCCAGCAGCCTGACAGGGGGGAACTATGGCTACACCTTC
>TRBV18|17|-|TRBJ1-6|-
CASSPRAVGQQNSPLHF
TGTGCCAGCTCACCACGGGCTGTGGGACAACAGAATTCACCCCTCCACTTT
>TRBV9|13|-|TRBJ1-1|TRBD1
CASSNRGGTEAFF
TGTGCCAGCAGCAACAGGGGAGGAACTGAAGCTTTCTTT
>TRBV6-5|13|once|TRBJ1-2|TRBD1
CASWTGQKYGYTF
TGTGCCAGCTGGACAGGGCAGAAGTATGGCTACACCTTC
>TRBV30|15|once|TRBJ1-1|TRBD1
CAWSDMGQANTEAFF
TGTGCCTGGAGCGATATGGGACAGGCGAACACTGAAGCTTTCTTT
>TRBV5-1|17|-|TRBJ1-1|-
CASSLQGINRVGTEAFF
TGCGCCAGCAGCTTGCAGGGGATAAACAGGGTTGGGACTGAAGCTTTCTTT
>TRBV7-2|15|-|TRBJ1-2|TRBD1
CASNVGGTANYGYTF
TGTGCCAGCAACGTAGGGGGGACAGCTAACTATGGCTACACCTTC
>TRBV7-6|15|-|TRBJ2-7|TRBD1
CASSLGTGVPYEQYF
TGTGCCAGCAGCTTAGGGACAGGGGTACCCTACGAGCAGTACTTC
>TRBV28|16|-|TRBJ1-2|-
CASSPPPRVPIYGYTF
TGTGCCAGCAGTCCTCCACCCAGGGTCCCTATCTATGGCTACACCTTC
>TRBV28|14|-|TRBJ2-4|-
CASSFSGSKNIQYF
TGTGCCAGCAGTTTCAGTGGTTCCAAAAACATTCAGTACTTC
>TRBV19|14|once|TRBJ1-5|-
CASSSGDPGQPQHF
TGTGCCAGTAGTTCAGGGGACCCCGGGCAGCCCCAGCATTTT
>TRBV5-6|14|-|TRBJ2-7|-
CASSLGQGPYEQYF
TGTGCCAGCAGCTTGGGGCAGGGGCCCTACGAGCAGTACTTC
>TRBV9|14|-|TRBJ1-1|-
CASSPRPTQIEAFF
TGTGCCAGCAGCCCACGACCCACACAGATTGAAGCTTTCTTT
>TRBV11-3|16|-|TRBJ1-6|TRBD1
CASSLVGQGGNSPLHF
TGTGCCAGCAGCCTTGTGGGACAGGGAGGTAATTCACCCCTCCACTTT
>TRBV7-8|14|few|TRBJ1-4|-
CASSWGLANEKLFF
TGTGCCAGCAGTTGGGGCCTGGCTAATGAAAAACTGTTTTTT
>TRBV6-5|14|-|TRBJ2-5|TRBD2
CASRSGGARGTQYF
TGTGCCAGCAGGAGCGGGGGGGCCCGCGGGACCCAGTACTTC
>TRBV9|13|-|TRBJ1-5|-
CASSVERDQPQHF
TGTGCCAGCAGCGTAGAACGGGATCAGCCCCAGCATTTT
>TRBV7-2|16|-|TRBJ2-1|TRBD2
CASSLGGGSVYNEQFF
TGTGCCAGCAGCTTAGGCGGGGGGTCGGTGTACAATGAGCAGTTCTTC
>TRBV7-2|14|-|TRBJ1-5|-
CASSLAGRNQPQHF
TGTGCCAGCAGCCTAGCCGGCAGGAATCAGCCCCAGCATTTT
>TRBV7-2|12|-|TRBJ2-5|-
CASSYVRETQYF
TGTGCCAGCAGCTATGTACGGGAGACCCAGTACTTC
>TRBV28|13|-|TRBJ2-7|-
CASSLSSSYEQYF
TGTGCCAGCAGTTTATCCTCTAGTTACGAGCAGTACTTC
>TRBV2|13|-|TRBJ2-7|TRBD1
CASGPGQRSEQYF
TGTGCCAGCGGACCGGGACAGCGAAGCGAGCAGTACTTC
>TRBV5-1|12|-|TRBJ2-3|-
CASSFLTDTQYF
TGCGCCAGCAGCTTCCTCACAGATACGCAGTATTTT
>TRBV28|15|-|TRBJ1-1|-
CASSKQDTKNTEAFF
TGTGCCAGCAGTAAGCAGGATACGAAGAACACTGAAGCTTTCTTT
>TRBV15|13|-|TRBJ2-7|TRBD1
CATSSQTGNEQYF
TGTGCCACCAGCAGCCAGACAGGGAACGAGCAGTACTTC
>TRBV18|14|few|TRBJ1-1|-
CASSQGLGQTEAFF
TGTGCCAGCTCCCAGGGCCTTGGGCAGACTGAAGCTTTCTTT
>TRBV28|16|-|TRBJ1-1|-
CASSLGTAGEGTEAFF
TGTGCCAGCAGTTTAGGGACCGCGGGGGAGGGCACTGAAGCTTTCTTT
>TRBV11-2|15|-|TRBJ1-1|-
CASSLDFGGGQEAFF
TGTGCCAGCAGCTTAGACTTTGGTGGAGGGCAGGAAGCTTTCTTT
>TRBV12-3/TRBV12-4|13|-|TRBJ2-7|TRBD2
CASGGLAGVRQYF
TGTGCCAGCGGGGGACTAGCGGGAGTACGGCAGTACTTC
>TRBV7-9|14|-|TRBJ2-7|TRBD1
CASSSTGAAYEQYF
TGTGCCAGCAGTTCGACAGGGGCGGCCTACGAGCAGTACTTC
>TRBV28|17|few|TRBJ1-1|TRBD1
CASSLTQGANGDTEAFF
TGTGCCAGCAGTTTGACACAGGGGGCCAATGGGGACACTGAAGCTTTCTTT